Sequencing of this T cell receptor beta chain was carried out in a study of blood T cell repertoires in COVID-19. Study in general: From the United States, Italy and Spain came samples of acute and convalescent COVID-19. The analysed material was cDNA or gDNA that came from T cells, B-cell-depleted T cells, or PBMCs.

Here immunoSEQ multiplex PCR was the method, and the copy in TCRdb shows in-frame clones only, minus some. The sample contains around 250,000 clones, 70% to 90% of which appear only once. Living in about two dozen US areas, the participants were between roughly 18 and 95 years of age. Each recovered donor of Cohort 3 presented with two negative PCRs, clearance, or symptom resolution. Germline-derived CDR1 and CDR2 are SGDLS and YYNGEE. The V gene end was trimmed by 3 bases and the J gene end by 5 bases; junction bases not matched to a gene: 8. This CDR3 contains 14 residues. The clonotype originates from a woman in her fifties or sixties who had recovered from COVID-19. The chain links TRBV9 to TRBJ2-7, with TRBD2 matching over 7 bases. What was sequenced was PBMCs or T cells enriched from blood (not recorded which). The CDR3, as DNA: TGTGCCAGCAGCGAAATCAACCGGGAGGACGAGCAGTACTTC. Its protein product is CASSEINREDEQYF.